Ten or more counts support the clone carrying this T cell receptor (beta chain). As yet, its antigen is unknown. This entry comes from a study of Graves' ophthalmopathy and Graves' hyperthyroidism. For the study at large: Pretreatment peripheral blood was obtained at initial diagnosis.

General observations from the study: Among thyroid clonotypes expanded above 0.001 frequency, most also appeared in blood. A model built from 13 signatures distinguished ophthalmopathy from stable hyperthyroidism with roughly 90% sensitivity and about 77% specificity.

RNA transcripts were the source from which TCR beta CDR3 regions were amplified. The library came from an HTBI-primed first-round RT-PCR and a second-round multiplex PCR. TCRdb reanalysed the multiplex PCR reads using MiXCR and keeps one entry per CDR3 protein. The table has fewer than 600,000 distinct CDR3 sequences, about 15% seen once. This receptor was identified in a woman in her 30s with Graves' ophthalmopathy. The material sequenced was blood.

The CDR3 loop is CASTPTGGENSPLHF. Written as DNA, the CDR3 is TGTGCCAGCACCCCGACAGGGGGCGAGAATTCACCCCTCCACTTT. This chain uses TRBV12-3 or TRBV12-4 with TRBJ1-6, with 10 nucleotides matching TRBD1. The CDR3 consists of 15 residues. J was trimmed by 7 bases and V by 7 bases; bases with no gene match: 7.